Here is one TCR beta chain with its context. No antigen is known for it. This specimen comes from a study of cytomegalovirus exposure and HLA in healthy donors. General study points: Reported findings show TCR beta sequences accurately forecast HLA-A and HLA-B alleles in most subjects. Whilst most TCR sequences proved rare, a subset of public TCRs occurred across many donors.

Germline lookup yields CDR1 KGHSH and CDR2 LQKENI. V lost 3 bases to trimming and J lost 0 bases, with 12 bases between them. The CDR3 sequence is 16 residues long. A multiplex PCR was run with 60 Vbeta primers and 13 Jbeta primers. Produced via immunoSEQ multiplex PCR; TCRdb's table is partial and in-frame only. This sample carries 150,000 to 200,000 clones, about 90% of them seen once, and the ten largest clones take more than 0.2%. The TCR comes from a girl under three years old in good health and CMV-seronegative. The sequencing input was PBMCs. The chain couples TRBV18 to TRBJ1-3; no firm D call. The CDR3 DNA is TGTGCCAGCTCACCTCGTCGGGGAAGCTCTGGAAACACCATATATTTT. Its protein is CASSPRRGSSGNTIYF.